This TCR beta chain stems from a study of shared clonotypes between healthy human individuals. Every subset's genomic DNA went evenly onto several immunoSEQ plates. TCRdb's copy holds only in-frame clones and misses some; the assay was immunoSEQ multiplex PCR. Of around 700,000 clones listed, about 78% are singletons. The donors, all of them Caucasian adults, lived in Nashville, Tennessee. This clone was detected once. Its specificity is unknown. This sample includes further DNA sequences coding for the same CDR3. V was clipped by 2 bases and J by 6 bases, with 12 bases between them. This CDR3 is 13 amino acids long. Germline values: CDR1 SGDLS, CDR2 YYNGEE. Study observations and caveats: Enrolling few donors narrowed the genetic and exposure-history diversity that was represented. Rarefaction curves obtained for sorted subsets showed sequencing incomplete despite large depth.

The chain is built from TRBV9 and TRBJ2-7; D tentatively fits TRBD1 or TRBD2 (6 bases each). The sequenced material came from memory CD4+ T cells sorted from blood. Subset meaning: CD45RA-negative fraction. The TCR comes from a woman aged 30 to 39 in good health. The CDR3 DNA is TGTGCCAGCAGCGTTGGAGGGGGAGGCGAGCAGTACTTC. It specifies CASSVGGGGEQYF.